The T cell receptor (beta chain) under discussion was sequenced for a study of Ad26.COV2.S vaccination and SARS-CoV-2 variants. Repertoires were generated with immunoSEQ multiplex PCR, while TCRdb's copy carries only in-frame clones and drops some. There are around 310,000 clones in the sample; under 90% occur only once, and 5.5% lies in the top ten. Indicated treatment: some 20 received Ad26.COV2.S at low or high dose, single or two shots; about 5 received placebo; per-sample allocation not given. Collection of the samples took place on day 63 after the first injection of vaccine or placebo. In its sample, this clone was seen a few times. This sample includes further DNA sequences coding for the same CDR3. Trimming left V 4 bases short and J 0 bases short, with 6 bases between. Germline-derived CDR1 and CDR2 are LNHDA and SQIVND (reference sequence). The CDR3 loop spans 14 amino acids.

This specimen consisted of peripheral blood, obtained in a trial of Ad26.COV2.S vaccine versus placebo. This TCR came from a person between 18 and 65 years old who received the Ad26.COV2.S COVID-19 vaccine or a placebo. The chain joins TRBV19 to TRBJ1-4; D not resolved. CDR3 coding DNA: TGTGCCAGTAGTACTGAAACAACTAATGAAAAACTGTTTTTT. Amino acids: CASSTETTNEKLFF.